This record looks at one T cell receptor (beta chain) sequence and its context. Assay used: immunoSEQ multiplex PCR; TCRdb lists only in-frame clones, some missing. The data contain 70,000 to 100,000 clones, more than 85% of them singletons. V shed 2 bases, J shed 5 bases, and the junction held 4 bases outside the gene matches. This CDR3 has 15 residues. Germline lookup yields CDR1 SGHNT and CDR2 YYREEE (reference sequence). This sample is drawn from a study of T cell changes during pregnancy in multiple sclerosis. The chain carries TRBV5-4 and TRBJ2-1; 10 bases agree with TRBD2. This TCR was sampled from a female donor with multiple sclerosis, enrolled in a pregnancy study. Source: peripheral blood, taken in the first trimester of pregnancy. CDR3 nucleotides: TGTGCCAGCAGCTTCCCAACTAGCGGGAACAATGAGCAGTTCTTC. Translated, it gives CASSFPTSGNNEQFF.